The 28 T cell receptor beta chains presented below share a single source sample, sequenced in a study of T-cell memory formation after mild COVID-19. TCRdb analysed the 5' RACE reads with MiXCR anew, one entry per CDR3 protein. The table lists around 200,000 distinct CDR3 sequences, over 20% of them singletons, with 20% to 25% in the top ten. The material sequenced was PBMCs or a T cell subset sorted from them (not recorded which). These receptors came from an adult woman who had mild COVID-19 (a few samples of this study predate the infection). Cell type and time point are not known.

V is TRBV12-3 or TRBV12-4 and J is TRBJ2-2; D not resolved. CDR3 size: 14 residues. Trimming removed 2 bases at V and 2 bases at J, with 6 bases between. This CDR3 reads CASSLSGNTGELFF. CDR3 nucleotides: TGTGCCAGCAGTTTATCCGGAAACACCGGGGAGCTGTTTTTT.

The genes are TRBV5-3 and TRBJ2-1; D is unresolved. TRBV5-3 is labeled an ORF, and its function is uncertain. V lost 5 bases and J lost 7, with 10 bases in between. The CDR3 covers 12 residues. The CDR3 DNA reads TGTGCCAGAAGACCGGTTCGGAATGAGCAGTTCTTC. It specifies CARRPVRNEQFF.

This clonotype was counted a few times. The chain joins TRBV20-1 to TRBJ1-4; 7 bases map to TRBD1. The trim removed 6 bases at V and 7 bases at J, leaving 17 bases unmatched. CDR3 length: 16 amino acids. Germline CDR1 is DFQATT and CDR2 is SNEGSKA (reference sequence). This chain's CDR3 is CSATPSRQGLGEKLFF. CDR3 nucleotides: TGCAGTGCCACGCCTTCTCGACAGGGTTTGGGTGAAAAACTGTTTTTT.

The V and J genes are TRBV12-3 or TRBV12-4 and TRBJ2-7; 14 positions match TRBD2. J lost 6 bases, V lost 6 bases, and 22 bases had no gene match. The CDR3 is made up of 20 amino acids. The chain's CDR3 is CASSLPTVAGTSGSRGEQYF. CDR3 nucleotide sequence: TGTGCCAGCAGCCTACCGACAGTGGCCGGGACTAGCGGGAGTCGGGGCGAGCAGTACTTC.

The J gene is TRBJ2-7, the V gene TRBV9, with 11 bases aligning to TRBD2. After removal of 2 bases from V and 2 bases from J, the junction contained 6 bases not matched to a gene. This CDR3 has 16 amino acids. The germline V gene has CDR1 SGDLS and CDR2 YYNGEE. The CDR3 reads CASSVGLAGVTYEQYF. The CDR3 DNA reads as TGTGCCAGCAGCGTTGGACTAGCGGGTGTGACCTACGAGCAGTACTTC.

V and J are TRBV20-1 and TRBJ2-1; 10 nucleotides line up with TRBD2. V was pared by 1 base and J by 10 bases, with 10 bases of the junction left unmatched. Germline CDR1 is DFQATT and CDR2 is SNEGSKA (reference sequence). The CDR3 is 15 residues long. The CDR3 region has the DNA TGCAGTGCTAGAGTCGCCCTAGCGGGAGCTGGAGAGCAGTTCTTC. Its protein product is CSARVALAGAGEQFF.

This chain's CDR3 is CASRAPQGAAWYEQYF. The CDR3 DNA sequence: TGTGCCAGCAGAGCGCCACAGGGGGCAGCATGGTACGAGCAGTACTTC. The chain carries TRBV27 and TRBJ2-7, with 9 bases identical to TRBD1. After removal of 6 bases from V and 4 bases from J, the junction contained 13 bases not matched to a gene. The CDR3 sequence is 16 residues long. In germline, CDR1 is MNHEY, CDR2 SMNVEV (reference sequence).

V gene TRBV7-9 combines with J gene TRBJ2-1, with D unclear. The germline V and J ends were trimmed by 5 bases and 3 bases, with 14 bases remaining between them. Germline V CDR1 and CDR2: SEHNR, FQNEAQ (reference sequence). The CDR3 extends over 15 amino acids. The CDR3 spells CASSLAFGGYNEQFF. For the CDR3, the DNA is TGTGCCAGCAGCCTCGCGTTTGGCGGCTACAATGAGCAGTTCTTC.

This clonotype was seen only a few times. The rearrangement joins TRBV25-1 to TRBJ1-1; D gene ambiguous. The V and J ends lost 3 bases and 8 bases respectively, with 7 bases between them. Germline CDR1 and CDR2: MGHDK and SYGVNS. This CDR3 region has 11 residues. CDR3 sequence reads: CASSEATEAFF. The CDR3 DNA sequence: TGTGCCAGCAGTGAGGCAACCGAAGCTTTCTTT.

The rearrangement joins TRBV24-1 to TRBJ2-5, with a tentative D call TRBD2 (5 bases). Trimming took 5 bases from V and 4 from J, leaving 16 bases between them. There are 15 residues in the CDR3. Per germline, CDR1 KGHDR and CDR2 SFDVKD. CDR3 loop: CATSAGESELETQYF. The CDR3 DNA reads TGTGCCACCAGTGCCGGGGAATCCGAACTAGAGACCCAGTACTTC.

This clonotype was found a few times. V and J are TRBV6-5 and TRBJ1-2; unclear D gene. V was pared by 7 bases and J by 3 bases, with 24 bases between. Germline loops: CDR1 MNHEY, CDR2 SVGAGI. CDR3 size: 17 residues. Written as DNA, the CDR3 is TGTGCCAGCACTGCATATAGGTTGGGCGGAGGTTACTATGGCTACACCTTC. This gives the protein CASTAYRLGGGYYGYTF.

The V call is TRBV7-9, the J call TRBJ2-7, with 7 bases that match TRBD2. Looked up from germline, CDR1 is SEHNR and CDR2 is FQNEAQ (reference sequence). The CDR3 runs 14 residues. Trimming cost V 4 bases and J 0 bases; bases outside gene matches: 3. CDR3 DNA: TGTGCCAGCAGCTCCAGGGACTACTCCTACGAGCAGTACTTC. Translation: CASSSRDYSYEQYF.

V gene TRBV7-9 combines with J gene TRBJ1-2; D is undetermined. The CDR3 runs to 11 residues. Germline V CDR1 and CDR2: SEHNR, FQNEAQ (reference sequence). V was cut by 5 bases and J by 4 bases, with 5 bases left in between. CDR3 amino acids: CASSLRYGYTF. The CDR3 DNA sequence: TGTGCCAGCAGCCTCCGCTATGGCTACACCTTC. Supplemented by reference TRBV7-9 and TRBJ1-2, the full variable domain reads DTGVSQNPRHKITKRGQNVTFRCDPISEHNRLYWYRQTLGQGPEFLTYFQNEAQLEKSRLLSDRFSAERPKGSFSTLEIQRTEQGDSAMYLCASSLRYGYTFGSGTRLTVV.

A few counts support this clonotype. The chain recombines TRBV4-1 with TRBJ1-1, with D unresolved. Trimming pared 1 base from V and 0 bases from J, leaving 12 bases between. The CDR3 contains 16 residues. CDR1 and CDR2 from the germline V gene are MGHRA and YSYEKL. CDR3 coding DNA: TGCGCCAGCAGCCAAGTGATGGTGGTCCTGAACACTGAAGCTTTCTTT. Protein sequence: CASSQVMVVLNTEAFF.

The CDR3 coding sequence is TGTGCCAGCAGCCCCTCGGGGGGCTGGGGAGAGACCCAGTACTTC. It encodes CASSPSGGWGETQYF. The rearrangement uses TRBV27 and TRBJ2-5; a possible D gene is TRBD2 (7 bases). V was shortened by 6 bases and J by 4 bases, with 18 bases between the two germline ends. Germline V gene lookup returns CDR1 MNHEY and CDR2 SMNVEV (reference sequence). CDR3 length equals 15 residues.

This chain joins TRBV29-1 and TRBJ2-7, with D possibly TRBD2 on 5 matching bases. Germline CDR1 SQVTM, CDR2 ANQGSEA. The CDR3 covers 13 residues. Trimming took 3 bases from V and 2 from J, leaving 11 bases between them. The CDR3 DNA is TGCAGCGTTGAGGTGCGGGCCGCCTACGAGCAGTACTTC. Translated: CSVEVRAAYEQYF.

This clonotype was seen a handful of times. The CDR3 DNA reads as TGTGCCAGCAGCTCGACTAGCGGGGGGGCATCCGGGGAGCTGTTTTTT. It yields the protein CASSSTSGGASGELFF. J is TRBJ2-2 and V is TRBV7-8; the match to TRBD2 covers 14 bases. Per germline, CDR1 SGHVS and CDR2 FQNEAQ. This CDR3 contains 16 residues. V lost 4 bases, J lost 6 bases, and 4 bases stayed unmatched.

This clonotype was picked up a small number of times. The rearrangement links TRBV7-6 to TRBJ2-7; 11 bases are shared with TRBD1. The CDR3 consists of 15 residues. With V trimmed by 5 bases and J by 2 bases, 5 bases remained unmatched. CDR1 and CDR2 from the germline V gene are SGHVS and FNYEAQ. CDR3 amino acids: CASSVGQGDPYEQYF. The CDR3 DNA sequence: TGTGCCAGCAGCGTGGGACAGGGGGATCCCTACGAGCAGTACTTC.

The gene calls are TRBV3-1 and TRBJ1-2; D ambiguous. V was trimmed by 5 bases and J by 3 bases, leaving 16 bases between them. Germline assignment: CDR1 LGHDT and CDR2 YNNKEL (reference sequence). The CDR3 extends over 15 amino acids. The CDR3 region is CASSSHLYRYYGYTF. CDR3 sequence (DNA): TGTGCCAGCAGCTCGCATCTATACCGGTACTATGGCTACACCTTC.

This clonotype was picked up many times. The genes are TRBV5-1 and TRBJ1-2, with D unclear. V gave up 7 bases and J gave up 4 bases, with 20 bases separating them. The CDR3 runs 15 residues. CDR1 is SGHRS and CDR2 is YFSETQ in the germline V gene. The CDR3 here is CASRTLTGDRYGYTF. The CDR3 DNA reads TGCGCCAGCCGCACGTTAACGGGCGATCGCTATGGCTACACCTTC.

The genes are TRBV7-9 and TRBJ1-6; D is ambiguous. Germline-derived CDR1 and CDR2 are SEHNR and FQNEAQ (reference sequence). Trimming shortened V by 2 bases and J by 4 bases, and 6 bases separated the two germline ends. The CDR3 sequence is 14 residues long. CDR3 in amino acids: CASSLIDYNSPLHF. In nucleotides, the CDR3 is TGTGCCAGCAGCTTAATAGATTATAATTCACCCCTCCACTTT.

V usage is TRBV11-2 and J usage is TRBJ2-5; 12 positions agree with TRBD2. There are 15 residues in the CDR3. After removal of 4 bases from V and 3 bases from J, the junction contained 3 bases not matched to a gene. Germline V gene data show CDR1 as SGHAT and CDR2 as FQNNGV. CDR3 sequence reads: CASSSWTSGEETQYF. The CDR3 DNA reads TGTGCCAGCAGCTCTTGGACTAGCGGGGAAGAGACCCAGTACTTC.

The chain couples TRBV5-6 to TRBJ2-1; D is unresolved. CDR3 length equals 13 residues. The V end lost 0 bases, the J end lost 5 bases, and 6 bases lay between the germline ends. CDR1 and CDR2 from the germline V gene are SGHDT and YYEEEE. Here the CDR3 reads CASSLAWNNEQFF. DNA for the CDR3: TGTGCCAGCAGCTTGGCATGGAACAATGAGCAGTTCTTC.

The chain joins TRBV5-1 to TRBJ2-3; D is ambiguous. The CDR3 extends over 16 amino acids. Per the germline V gene, CDR1 is SGHRS and CDR2 is YFSETQ. The germline V and J ends were trimmed by 1 base and 0 bases, with 12 bases remaining between them. CDR3 nucleotide sequence: TGCGCCAGCAGCTTGTCCCAAACGGCTAGCACAGATACGCAGTATTTT. Amino acids: CASSLSQTASTDTQYF.

V gene TRBV10-3 combines with J gene TRBJ1-5, with 7 bases lining up with TRBD1. After removal of 6 bases from V and 5 bases from J, the junction contained 7 bases not matched to a gene. The CDR3 is made up of 14 amino acids. The germline gives CDR1 ENHRY, CDR2 SYGVKD. The CDR3 nucleotides are TGTGCCATCAGCGCAGGGGGGTTCTATCAGCCCCAGCATTTT. It is translated as CAISAGGFYQPQHF.

The chain employs TRBV9 and TRBJ2-7; TRBD2 agrees at 10 bases. With 0 bases clipped from V and 3 bases from J, the junction kept 3 bases outside the gene matches. CDR3 length: 15 amino acids. CDR1 is SGDLS, CDR2 YYNGEE, per germline. CDR3 residues: CASSVASSGSYEQYF. The DNA of the CDR3 is TGTGCCAGCAGCGTAGCTTCTAGCGGGAGCTACGAGCAGTACTTC.

The chain carries TRBV7-3 and TRBJ2-2; D not resolved. The CDR3 has 11 amino acids. In germline, CDR1 is SGHTA, CDR2 FQGTGA. The CDR3 sequence is CAVEMAGELFF. CDR3 nucleotide sequence: TGTGCGGTGGAAATGGCCGGGGAGCTGTTTTTT.

This clonotype has only a few counts. The J gene is TRBJ1-6, the V gene TRBV7-2, with TRBD1 matching over 10 bases. CDR3 size: 16 residues. Germline values: CDR1 SGHTA, CDR2 FQGNSA. The J segment lost 8 bases and the V segment lost 5 bases, leaving 9 bases of the junction unmatched. CDR3 sequence (DNA): TGTGCCAGCAGCCCGCCCTTCGGACAGGGGGATTCACCCCTCCACTTT. It codes for CASSPPFGQGDSPLHF.